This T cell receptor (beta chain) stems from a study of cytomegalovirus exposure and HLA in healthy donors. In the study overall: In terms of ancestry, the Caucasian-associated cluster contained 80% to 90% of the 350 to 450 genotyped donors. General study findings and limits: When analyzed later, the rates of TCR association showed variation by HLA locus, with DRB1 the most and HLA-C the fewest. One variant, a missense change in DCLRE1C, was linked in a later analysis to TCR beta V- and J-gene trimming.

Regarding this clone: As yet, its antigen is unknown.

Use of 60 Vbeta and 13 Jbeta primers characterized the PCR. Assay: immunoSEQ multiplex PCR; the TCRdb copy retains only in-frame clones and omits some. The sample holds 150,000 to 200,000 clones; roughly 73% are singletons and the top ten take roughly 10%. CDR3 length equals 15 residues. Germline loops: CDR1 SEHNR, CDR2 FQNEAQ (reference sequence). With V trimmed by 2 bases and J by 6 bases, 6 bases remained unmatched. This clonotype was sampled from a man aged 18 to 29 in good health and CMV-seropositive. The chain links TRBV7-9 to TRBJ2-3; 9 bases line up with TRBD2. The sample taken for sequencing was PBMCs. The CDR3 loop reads CASSLLAGGPDTQYF. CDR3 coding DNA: TGTGCCAGCAGCTTACTCGCGGGAGGGCCGGATACGCAGTATTTT.